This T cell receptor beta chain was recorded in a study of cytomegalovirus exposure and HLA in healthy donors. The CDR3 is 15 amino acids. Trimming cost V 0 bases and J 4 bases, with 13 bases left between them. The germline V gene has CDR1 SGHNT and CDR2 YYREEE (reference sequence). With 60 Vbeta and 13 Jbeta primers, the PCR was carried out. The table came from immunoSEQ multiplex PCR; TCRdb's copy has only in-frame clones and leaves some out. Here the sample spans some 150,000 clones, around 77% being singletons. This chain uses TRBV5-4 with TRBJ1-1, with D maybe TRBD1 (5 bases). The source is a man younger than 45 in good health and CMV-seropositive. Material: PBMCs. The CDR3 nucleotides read TGTGCCAGCAGCTTGGGTGGGGGACTGTTCACTGAAGCTTTCTTT. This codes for CASSLGGGLFTEAFF.